This TCR beta chain was documented in a study of T cells in Graves' hyperthyroidism and ophthalmopathy. About the research overall: The initial diagnosis was the point when peripheral blood was collected, ahead of any treatment. Study-wide results and limits: The model made its ophthalmopathy prediction, and onset followed a median about 6.8 months later. Most thyroid clonotypes that were expanded above 0.001 also turned up in blood.

The cohort's ophthalmopathy patients, a group with duration under 3 months, had a Clinical Activity Score of at least 3 and a NOSPECS grade of at least 4. RNA transcripts were the template for amplifying TCR beta CDR3 regions. RT-PCR in the first round (using the HTBI primer set) targeted the TCR CDR3. MiXCR, run by TCRdb on the multiplex PCR reads, gives a single entry per CDR3 protein. The sample yields 640,000 or so distinct CDR3 sequences, roughly 15% seen once. This clonotype was seen ten or more times. The antigen is not known. Germline V lookup: CDR1 MNHNS, CDR2 SASEGT. CDR3 length: 15 residues. Between the trimmed V and J ends, which lost 7 bases and 1 base, there was a span of 13 bases.

This receptor was taken from a woman aged 40 to 50 with Graves' ophthalmopathy. The specimen sequenced was blood. This rearrangement joins TRBV6-1 to TRBJ2-2; D gene unclear. The CDR3, as DNA: TGTGCCAGCACCCTCTTGACTCTGAACACCGGGGAGCTGTTTTTT. Its protein is CASTLLTLNTGELFF.